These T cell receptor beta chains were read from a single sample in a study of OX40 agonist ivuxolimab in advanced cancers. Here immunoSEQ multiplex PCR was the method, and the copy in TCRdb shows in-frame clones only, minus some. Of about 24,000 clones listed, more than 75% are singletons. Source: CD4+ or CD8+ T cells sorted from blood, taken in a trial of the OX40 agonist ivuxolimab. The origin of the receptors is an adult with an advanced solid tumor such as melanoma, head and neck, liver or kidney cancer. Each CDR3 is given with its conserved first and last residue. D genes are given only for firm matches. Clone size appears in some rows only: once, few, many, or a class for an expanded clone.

DNA: TGTGCCAGCAGCTATTTACAGGGGGCTCCAGGGGAGCAGTACTTC
CDR3: CASSYLQGAPGEQYF
D: TRBD1
V: TRBV7-3
size: few
J: TRBJ2-7

DNA: TGTGCCAGCAGTGCCAAGATCTTGACACAAAGTCGGGCCAACGTCCTGACTTTC
CDR3: CASSAKILTQSRANVLTF
D: .
V: TRBV28
size: .
J: TRBJ2-6

DNA: TGTGCCAGCAGCAAATTGAGCTCTGGGGCCAACGTCCTGACTTTC
CDR3: CASSKLSSGANVLTF
D: .
V: TRBV5-8
size: .
J: TRBJ2-6

DNA: TGTGCCAGCAGCCAAGATGAGAGCCCTGGCTACACCTTC
CDR3: CASSQDESPGYTF
D: .
V: TRBV4-2
size: .
J: TRBJ1-2

DNA: TGTGCCAGCAGCTTGGCGGGGGGCGCCTCCATAAACACTGAAGCTTTCTTT
CDR3: CASSLAGGASINTEAFF
D: .
V: TRBV5-6
size: .
J: TRBJ1-1

DNA: TGTGCCAGCAGCTTGAACCGGGGCAGGGGATCCTACGAGCAGTACTTC
CDR3: CASSLNRGRGSYEQYF
D: .
V: TRBV5-4
size: once
J: TRBJ2-7

DNA: TGTGCCAGCACTCAGACAGGGAAGGACGGGGAGCTGTTTTTT
CDR3: CASTQTGKDGELFF
D: TRBD1
V: TRBV6-6
size: once
J: TRBJ2-2

DNA: TGTGCCACCCGGGAGTCCTATAATTCACCCCTCCACTTT
CDR3: CATRESYNSPLHF
D: .
V: TRBV27
size: .
J: TRBJ1-6

DNA: TGTGCCATCGGGCAGGGGCTGAACACCGGGGAGCTGTTTTTT
CDR3: CAIGQGLNTGELFF
D: .
V: TRBV10-3
size: .
J: TRBJ2-2

DNA: TGTGCCAGCAGTGACTCGGGACTTTATAGCAATCAGCCCCAGCATTTT
CDR3: CASSDSGLYSNQPQHF
D: .
V: TRBV2
size: .
J: TRBJ1-5

DNA: TGTGCCAGCAGCGGACAGGGAGGCACCGGGGAGCTGTTTTTT
CDR3: CASSGQGGTGELFF
D: TRBD1
V: TRBV6-5
size: .
J: TRBJ2-2

DNA: TGCGCCAGCAGCCAAGATCGTTTCGGGGGCTACACCTTC
CDR3: CASSQDRFGGYTF
D: .
V: TRBV4-3
size: .
J: TRBJ1-2

DNA: TGCGCCAGCAGCTCCACAGGGGGTGGATTTGGATCACCCCTCCACTTT
CDR3: CASSSTGGGFGSPLHF
D: TRBD1
V: TRBV5-1
size: .
J: TRBJ1-6

DNA: TGTGCCAGCAGCCTGACCCGGGATGAGCAGTTCTTC
CDR3: CASSLTRDEQFF
D: .
V: TRBV7-9
size: .
J: TRBJ2-1

DNA: TGTGCCAGCAGCCAGCGCGAGTGGATTTACAATGAGCAGTTCTTC
CDR3: CASSQREWIYNEQFF
D: .
V: TRBV14
size: .
J: TRBJ2-1